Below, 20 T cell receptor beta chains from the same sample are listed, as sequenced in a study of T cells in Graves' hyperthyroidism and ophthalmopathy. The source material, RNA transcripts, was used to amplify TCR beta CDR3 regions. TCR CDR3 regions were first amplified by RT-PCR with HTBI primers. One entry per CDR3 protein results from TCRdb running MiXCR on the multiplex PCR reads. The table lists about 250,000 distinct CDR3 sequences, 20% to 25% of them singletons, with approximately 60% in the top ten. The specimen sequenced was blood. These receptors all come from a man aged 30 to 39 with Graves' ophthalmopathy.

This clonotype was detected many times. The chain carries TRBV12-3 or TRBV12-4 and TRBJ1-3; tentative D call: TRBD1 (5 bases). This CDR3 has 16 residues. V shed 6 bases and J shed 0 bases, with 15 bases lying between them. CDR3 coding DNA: TGTGCCAGCAGGGTACCGGGACGGGACTCTGGAAACACCATATATTTT. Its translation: CASRVPGRDSGNTIYF.

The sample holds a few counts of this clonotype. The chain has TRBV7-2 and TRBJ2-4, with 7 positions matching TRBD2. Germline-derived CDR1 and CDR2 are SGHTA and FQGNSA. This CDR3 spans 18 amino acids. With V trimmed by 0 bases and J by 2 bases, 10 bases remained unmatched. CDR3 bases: TGTGCCAGCAGCTTAGCGTATGGCGGGAGTGTGTCCAAAAACATTCAGTACTTC. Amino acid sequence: CASSLAYGGSVSKNIQYF.

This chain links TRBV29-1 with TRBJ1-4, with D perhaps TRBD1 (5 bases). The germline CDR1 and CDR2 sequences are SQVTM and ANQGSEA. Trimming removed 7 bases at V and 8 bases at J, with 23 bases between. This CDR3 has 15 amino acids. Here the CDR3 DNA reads TGCAGCGCTGCGTACGGTACAGGCCTGAAGGAAAAACTGTTTTTT. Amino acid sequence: CSAAYGTGLKEKLFF.

The CDR3 is CASRATGLAGSYEQYF. CDR3 in DNA: TGTGCCAGCAGGGCCACTGGACTAGCGGGATCCTACGAGCAGTACTTC. The rearrangement uses TRBV11-3 and TRBJ2-7, with TRBD2 matching 12 bases. With 6 bases clipped from V and 1 base from J, the junction kept 7 bases outside the gene matches. CDR3 length equals 16 residues. Germline V lookup: CDR1 SGHNT, CDR2 YENEEA.

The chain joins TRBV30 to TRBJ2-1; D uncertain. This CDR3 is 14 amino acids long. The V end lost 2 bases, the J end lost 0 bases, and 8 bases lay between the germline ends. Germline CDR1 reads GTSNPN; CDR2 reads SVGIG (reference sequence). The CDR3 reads CAWSISDSYNEQFF. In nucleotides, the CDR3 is TGTGCCTGGAGTATCAGCGACTCCTACAATGAGCAGTTCTTC. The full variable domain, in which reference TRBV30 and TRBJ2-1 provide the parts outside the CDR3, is SQTIHQWPATLVQPVGSPLSLECTVEGTSNPNLYWYRQAAGRGLQLLFYSVGIGQISSEVPQNLSASRPQDRQFILSSKKLLLSDSGFYLCAWSISDSYNEQFFGPGTRLTVL.

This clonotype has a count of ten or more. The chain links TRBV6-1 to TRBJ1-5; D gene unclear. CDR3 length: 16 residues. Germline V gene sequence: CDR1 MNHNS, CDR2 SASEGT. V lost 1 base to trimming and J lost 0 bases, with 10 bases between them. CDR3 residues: CASSEEYTASNQPQHF. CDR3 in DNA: TGTGCCAGCAGTGAAGAGTACACCGCTAGCAATCAGCCCCAGCATTTT.

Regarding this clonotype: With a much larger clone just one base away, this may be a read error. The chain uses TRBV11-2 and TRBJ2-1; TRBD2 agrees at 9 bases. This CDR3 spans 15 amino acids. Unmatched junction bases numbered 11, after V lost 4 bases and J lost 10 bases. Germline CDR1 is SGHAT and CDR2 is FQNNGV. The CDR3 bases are TGTGCCAGCAGCTCCACTTTAGCGGGAGTCTCCGAGCAGTTCTTC. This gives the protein CASSSTLAGVSEQFF.

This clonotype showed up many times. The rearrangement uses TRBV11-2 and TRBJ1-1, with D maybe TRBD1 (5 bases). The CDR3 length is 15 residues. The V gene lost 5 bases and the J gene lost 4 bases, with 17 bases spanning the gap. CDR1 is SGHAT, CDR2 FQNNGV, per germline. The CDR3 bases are TGTGCCAGCAGCACCCCCCGGGACGGCTTCACTGAAGCTTTCTTT. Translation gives CASSTPRDGFTEAFF.

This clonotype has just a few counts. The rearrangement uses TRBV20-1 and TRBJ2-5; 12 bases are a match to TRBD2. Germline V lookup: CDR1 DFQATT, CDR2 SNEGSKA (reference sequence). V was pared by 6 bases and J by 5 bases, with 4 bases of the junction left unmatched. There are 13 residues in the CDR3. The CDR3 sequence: CSAQTSGSETQYF. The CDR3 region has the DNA TGCAGTGCCCAGACTAGCGGGAGCGAGACCCAGTACTTC.

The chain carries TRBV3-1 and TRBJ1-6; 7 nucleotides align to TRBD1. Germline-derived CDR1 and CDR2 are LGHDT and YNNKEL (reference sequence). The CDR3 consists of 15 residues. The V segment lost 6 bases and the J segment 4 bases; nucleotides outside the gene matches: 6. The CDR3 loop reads CASSSTGRYNSPLHF. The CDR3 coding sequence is TGTGCCAGCAGTTCGACAGGGCGATATAATTCACCCCTCCACTTT. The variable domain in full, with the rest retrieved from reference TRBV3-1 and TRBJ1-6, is DTAVSQTPKYLVTQMGNDKSIKCEQNLGHDTMYWYKQDSKKFLKIMFSYNNKELIINETVPNRFSPKSPDKAHLNLHINSLELGDSAVYFCASSSTGRYNSPLHFGNGTRLTVT.

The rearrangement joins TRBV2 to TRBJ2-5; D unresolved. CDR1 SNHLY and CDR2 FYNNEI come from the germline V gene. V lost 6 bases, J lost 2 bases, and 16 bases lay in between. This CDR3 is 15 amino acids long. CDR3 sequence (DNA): TGTGCCAGCAGCTCCCTCCGTGGGCCTCAAGAGACCCAGTACTTC. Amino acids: CASSSLRGPQETQYF.

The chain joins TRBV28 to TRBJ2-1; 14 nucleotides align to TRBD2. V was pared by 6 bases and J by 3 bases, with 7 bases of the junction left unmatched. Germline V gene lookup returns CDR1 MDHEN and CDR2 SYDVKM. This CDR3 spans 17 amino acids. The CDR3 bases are TGTGCCAGCAGCCAGACTAGCGGGGGGGCCCTCTACAATGAGCAGTTCTTC. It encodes CASSQTSGGALYNEQFF.

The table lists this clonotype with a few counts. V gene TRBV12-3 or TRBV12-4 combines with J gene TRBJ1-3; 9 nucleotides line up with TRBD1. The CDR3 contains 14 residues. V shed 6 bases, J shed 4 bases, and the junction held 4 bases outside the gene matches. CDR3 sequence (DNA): TGTGCCAGCAGCCTAGGGACAGGGGGAAACACCATATATTTT. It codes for CASSLGTGGNTIYF.

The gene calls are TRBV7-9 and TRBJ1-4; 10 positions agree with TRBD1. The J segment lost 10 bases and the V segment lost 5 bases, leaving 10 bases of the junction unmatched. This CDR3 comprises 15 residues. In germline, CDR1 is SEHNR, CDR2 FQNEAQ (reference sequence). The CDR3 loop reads CASSPPGQGKGKLFF. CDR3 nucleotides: TGTGCCAGCAGCCCCCCGGGACAGGGGAAAGGAAAACTGTTTTTT. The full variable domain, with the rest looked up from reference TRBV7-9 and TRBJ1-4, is DTGVSQNPRHKITKRGQNVTFRCDPISEHNRLYWYRQTLGQGPEFLTYFQNEAQLEKSRLLSDRFSAERPKGSFSTLEIQRTEQGDSAMYLCASSPPGQGKGKLFFGSGTQLSVL.

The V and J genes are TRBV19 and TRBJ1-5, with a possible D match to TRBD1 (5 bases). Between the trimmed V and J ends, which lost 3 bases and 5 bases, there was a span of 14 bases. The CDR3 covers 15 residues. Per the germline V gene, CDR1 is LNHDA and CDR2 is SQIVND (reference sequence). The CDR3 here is CASSIGGGRDQPQHF. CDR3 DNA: TGTGCCAGTAGTATTGGGGGGGGTCGGGATCAGCCCCAGCATTTT.

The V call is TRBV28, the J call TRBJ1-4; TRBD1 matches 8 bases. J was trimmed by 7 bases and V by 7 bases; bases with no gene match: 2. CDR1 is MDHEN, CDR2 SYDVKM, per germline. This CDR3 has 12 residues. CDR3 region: CASTGQGEKLFF. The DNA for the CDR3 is TGTGCCAGCACCGGACAGGGTGAAAAACTGTTTTTT.

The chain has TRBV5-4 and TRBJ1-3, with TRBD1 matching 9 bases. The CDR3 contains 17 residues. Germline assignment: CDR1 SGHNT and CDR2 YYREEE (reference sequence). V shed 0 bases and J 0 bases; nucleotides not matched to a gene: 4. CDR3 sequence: CASSLETGGISGNTIYF. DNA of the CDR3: TGTGCCAGCAGCTTGGAGACAGGGGGAATCTCTGGAAACACCATATATTTT.

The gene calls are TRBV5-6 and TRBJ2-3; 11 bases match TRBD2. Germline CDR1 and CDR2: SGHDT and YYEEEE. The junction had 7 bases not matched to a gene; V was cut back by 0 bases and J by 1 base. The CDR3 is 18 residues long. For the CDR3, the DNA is TGTGCCAGCAGCTTGGGTCTAGCGGGAGGAACCCGCACAGATACGCAGTATTTT. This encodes CASSLGLAGGTRTDTQYF.

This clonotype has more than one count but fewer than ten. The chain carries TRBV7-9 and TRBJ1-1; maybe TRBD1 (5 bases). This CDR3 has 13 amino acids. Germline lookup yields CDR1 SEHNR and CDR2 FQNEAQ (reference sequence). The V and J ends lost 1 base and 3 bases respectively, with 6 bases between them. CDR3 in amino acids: CASSLVQDTEAFF. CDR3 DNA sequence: TGTGCCAGCAGCTTAGTACAGGACACTGAAGCTTTCTTT.

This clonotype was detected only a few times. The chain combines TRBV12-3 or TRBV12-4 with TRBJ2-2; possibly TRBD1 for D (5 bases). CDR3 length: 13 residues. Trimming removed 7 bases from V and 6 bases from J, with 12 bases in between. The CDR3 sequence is CASTKTVAGELFF. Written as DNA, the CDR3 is TGTGCCAGCACCAAGACAGTGGCCGGGGAGCTGTTTTTT.